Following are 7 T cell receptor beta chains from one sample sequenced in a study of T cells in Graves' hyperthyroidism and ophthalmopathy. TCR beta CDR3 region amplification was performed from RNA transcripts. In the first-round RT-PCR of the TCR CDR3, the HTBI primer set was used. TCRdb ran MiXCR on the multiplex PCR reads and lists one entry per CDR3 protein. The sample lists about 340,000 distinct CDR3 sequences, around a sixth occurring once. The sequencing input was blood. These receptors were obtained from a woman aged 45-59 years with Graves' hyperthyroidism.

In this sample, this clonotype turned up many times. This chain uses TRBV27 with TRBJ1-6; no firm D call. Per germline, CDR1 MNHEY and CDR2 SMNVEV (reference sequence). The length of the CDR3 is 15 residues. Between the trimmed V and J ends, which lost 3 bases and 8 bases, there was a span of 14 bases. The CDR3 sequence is CASSLQGRAHSPLHF. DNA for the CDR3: TGTGCCAGCAGTTTGCAAGGGAGGGCGCATTCACCCCTCCACTTT.

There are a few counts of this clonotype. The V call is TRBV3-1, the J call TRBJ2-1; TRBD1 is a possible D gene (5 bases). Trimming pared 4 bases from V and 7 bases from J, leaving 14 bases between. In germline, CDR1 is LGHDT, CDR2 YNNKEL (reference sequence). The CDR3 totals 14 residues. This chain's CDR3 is CASSRGRARNEQFF. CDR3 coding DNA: TGTGCCAGCAGCCGGGGCCGGGCCAGAAATGAGCAGTTCTTC.

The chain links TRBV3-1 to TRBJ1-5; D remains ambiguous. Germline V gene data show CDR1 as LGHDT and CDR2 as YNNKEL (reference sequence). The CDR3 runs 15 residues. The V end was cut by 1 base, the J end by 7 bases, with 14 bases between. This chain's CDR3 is CASSQGPEGGQPQHF. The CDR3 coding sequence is TGTGCCAGCAGCCAAGGACCTGAGGGAGGCCAGCCCCAGCATTTT.

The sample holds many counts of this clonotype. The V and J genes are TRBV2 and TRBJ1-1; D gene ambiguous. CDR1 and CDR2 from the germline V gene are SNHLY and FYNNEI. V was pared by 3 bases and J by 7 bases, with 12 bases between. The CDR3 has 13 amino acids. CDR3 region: CASSDVPGNEAFF. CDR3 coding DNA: TGTGCCAGCAGTGACGTTCCGGGGAATGAAGCTTTCTTT.

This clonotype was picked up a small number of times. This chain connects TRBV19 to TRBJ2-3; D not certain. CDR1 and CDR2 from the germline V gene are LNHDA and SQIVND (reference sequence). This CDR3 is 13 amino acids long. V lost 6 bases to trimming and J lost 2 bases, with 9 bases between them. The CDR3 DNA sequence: TGTGCCAGTAGCTACGGAAACACAGATACGCAGTATTTT. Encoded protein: CASSYGNTDTQYF.

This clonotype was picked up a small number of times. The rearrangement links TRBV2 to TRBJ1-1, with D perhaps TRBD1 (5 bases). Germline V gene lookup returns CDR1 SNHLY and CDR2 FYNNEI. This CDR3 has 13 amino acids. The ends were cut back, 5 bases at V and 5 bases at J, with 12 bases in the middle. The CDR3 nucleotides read TGTGCCAGCAGTATAGCTGAGGGGACTGAAGCTTTCTTT. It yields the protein CASSIAEGTEAFF.

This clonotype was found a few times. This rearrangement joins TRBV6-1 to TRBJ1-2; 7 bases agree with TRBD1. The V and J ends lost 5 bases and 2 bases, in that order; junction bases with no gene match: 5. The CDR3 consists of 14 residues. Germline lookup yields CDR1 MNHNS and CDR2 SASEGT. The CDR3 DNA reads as TGTGCCAGCAGTAAGGACAGGTTGAACTATGGCTACACCTTC. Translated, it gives CASSKDRLNYGYTF.